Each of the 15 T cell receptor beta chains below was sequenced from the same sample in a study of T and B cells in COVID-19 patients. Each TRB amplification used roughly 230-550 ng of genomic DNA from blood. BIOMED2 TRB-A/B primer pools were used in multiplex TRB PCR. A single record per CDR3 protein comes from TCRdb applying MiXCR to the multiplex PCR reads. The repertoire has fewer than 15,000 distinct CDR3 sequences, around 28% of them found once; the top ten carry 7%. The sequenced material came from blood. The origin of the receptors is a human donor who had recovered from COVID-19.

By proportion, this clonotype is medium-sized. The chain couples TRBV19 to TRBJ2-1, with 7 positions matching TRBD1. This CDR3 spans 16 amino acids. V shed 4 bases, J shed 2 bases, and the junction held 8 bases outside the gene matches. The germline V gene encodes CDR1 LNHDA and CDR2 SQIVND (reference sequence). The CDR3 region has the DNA TGTGCCAGTAGTACAGAGACAGGGATTACCTACAATGAGCAGTTCTTC. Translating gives CASSTETGITYNEQFF. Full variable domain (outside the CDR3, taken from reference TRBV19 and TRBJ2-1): DGGITQSPKYLFRKEGQNVTLSCEQNLNHDAMYWYRQDPGQGLRLIYYSQIVNDFQKGDIAEGYSVSREKKESFPLTVTSAQKNPTAFYLCASSTETGITYNEQFFGPGTRLTVL.

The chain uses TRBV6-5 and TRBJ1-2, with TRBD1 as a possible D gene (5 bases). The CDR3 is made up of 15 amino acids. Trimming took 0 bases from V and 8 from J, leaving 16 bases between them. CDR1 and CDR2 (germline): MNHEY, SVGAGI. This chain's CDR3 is CASSYSTRGELGYTF. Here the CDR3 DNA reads TGTGCCAGCAGTTACTCGACCCGGGGCGAATTGGGCTACACCTTC.

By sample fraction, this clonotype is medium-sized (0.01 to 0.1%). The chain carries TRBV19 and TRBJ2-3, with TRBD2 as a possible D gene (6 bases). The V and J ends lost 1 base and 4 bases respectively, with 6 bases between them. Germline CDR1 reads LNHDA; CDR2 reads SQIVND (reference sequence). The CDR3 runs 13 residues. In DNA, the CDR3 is TGTGCCAGTAGTATAGCGGGGGCAGATACGCAGTATTTT. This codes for CASSIAGADTQYF. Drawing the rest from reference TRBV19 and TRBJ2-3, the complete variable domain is DGGITQSPKYLFRKEGQNVTLSCEQNLNHDAMYWYRQDPGQGLRLIYYSQIVNDFQKGDIAEGYSVSREKKESFPLTVTSAQKNPTAFYLCASSIAGADTQYFGPGTRLTVL.

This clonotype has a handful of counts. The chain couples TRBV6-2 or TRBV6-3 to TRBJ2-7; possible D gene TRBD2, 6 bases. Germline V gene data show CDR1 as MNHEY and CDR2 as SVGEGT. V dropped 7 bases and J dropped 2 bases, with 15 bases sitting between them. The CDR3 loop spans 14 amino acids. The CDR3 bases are TGTGCCAGCAAGGAGGGAACCACTGCCTACGAGCAGTACTTC. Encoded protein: CASKEGTTAYEQYF.

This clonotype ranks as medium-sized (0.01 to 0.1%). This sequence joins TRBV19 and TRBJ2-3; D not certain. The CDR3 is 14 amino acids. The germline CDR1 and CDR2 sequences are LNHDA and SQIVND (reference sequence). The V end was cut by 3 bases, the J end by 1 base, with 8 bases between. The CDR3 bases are TGTGCCAGTAGTATGTCCGCGGGCACAGATACGCAGTATTTT. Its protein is CASSMSAGTDTQYF.

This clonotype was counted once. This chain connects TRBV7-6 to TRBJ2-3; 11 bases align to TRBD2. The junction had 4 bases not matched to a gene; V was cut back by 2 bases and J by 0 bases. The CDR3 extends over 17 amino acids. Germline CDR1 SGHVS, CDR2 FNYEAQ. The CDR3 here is CASSLSLAGGSTDTQYF. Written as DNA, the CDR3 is TGTGCCAGCAGCTTATCCCTAGCGGGGGGTAGCACAGATACGCAGTATTTT.

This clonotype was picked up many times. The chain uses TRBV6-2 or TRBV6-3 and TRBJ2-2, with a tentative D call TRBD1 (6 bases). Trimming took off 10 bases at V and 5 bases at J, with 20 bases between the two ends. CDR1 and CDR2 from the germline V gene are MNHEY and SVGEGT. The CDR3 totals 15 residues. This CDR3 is CAIQEGGVGTGELFF. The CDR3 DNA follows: TGTGCCATCCAGGAAGGGGGAGTCGGAACCGGGGAGCTGTTTTTT.

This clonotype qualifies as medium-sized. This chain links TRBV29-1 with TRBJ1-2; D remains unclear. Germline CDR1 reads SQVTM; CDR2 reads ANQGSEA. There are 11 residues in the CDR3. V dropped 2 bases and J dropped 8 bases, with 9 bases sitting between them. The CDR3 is CSVETAGGYTF. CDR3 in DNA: TGCAGCGTTGAAACTGCGGGGGGCTACACCTTC.

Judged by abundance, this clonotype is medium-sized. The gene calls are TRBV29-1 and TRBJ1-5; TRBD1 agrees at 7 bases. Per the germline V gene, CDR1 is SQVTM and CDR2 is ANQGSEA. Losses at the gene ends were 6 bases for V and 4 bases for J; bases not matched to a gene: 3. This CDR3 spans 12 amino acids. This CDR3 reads CSVQQGNQPQHF. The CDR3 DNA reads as TGCAGCGTCCAACAGGGGAATCAGCCCCAGCATTTT.

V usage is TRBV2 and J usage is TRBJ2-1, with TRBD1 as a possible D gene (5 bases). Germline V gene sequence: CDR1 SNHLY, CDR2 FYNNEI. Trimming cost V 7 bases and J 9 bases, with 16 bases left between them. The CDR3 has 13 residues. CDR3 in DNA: TGTGCCAGCAAAGGGGAAGGACATGGTGAGCAGTTCTTC. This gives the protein CASKGEGHGEQFF.

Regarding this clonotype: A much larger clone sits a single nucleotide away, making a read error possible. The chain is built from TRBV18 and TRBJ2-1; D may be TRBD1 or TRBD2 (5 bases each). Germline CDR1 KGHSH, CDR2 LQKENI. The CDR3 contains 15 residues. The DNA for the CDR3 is TGTTCCAGCTCATCGGACACGGGGTCCTACAATGAGCAGTTCTTC. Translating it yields CSSSSDTGSYNEQFF. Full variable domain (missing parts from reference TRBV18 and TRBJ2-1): NAGVMQNPRHLVRRRGQEARLRCSPMKGHSHVYWYRQLPEEGLKFMVYLQKENIIDESGMPKERFSAEFPKEGPSILRIQQVVRGDSAAYFCSSSSDTGSYNEQFFGPGTRLTVL.

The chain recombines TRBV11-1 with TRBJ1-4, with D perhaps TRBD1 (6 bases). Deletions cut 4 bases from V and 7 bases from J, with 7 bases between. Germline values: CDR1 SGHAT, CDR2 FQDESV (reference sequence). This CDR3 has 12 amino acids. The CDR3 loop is CASSSTGEKLFF. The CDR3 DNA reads TGTGCCAGCAGCTCGACAGGTGAAAAACTGTTTTTT.

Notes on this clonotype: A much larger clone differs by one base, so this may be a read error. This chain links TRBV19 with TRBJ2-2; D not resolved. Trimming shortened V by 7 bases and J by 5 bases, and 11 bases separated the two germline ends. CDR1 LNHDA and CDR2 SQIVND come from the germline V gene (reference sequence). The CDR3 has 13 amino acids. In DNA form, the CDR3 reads TGTGCCAGTACGTGCAGTTCAACCGGGGAGCTGTTTTTT. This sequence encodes CASTCSSTGELFF.

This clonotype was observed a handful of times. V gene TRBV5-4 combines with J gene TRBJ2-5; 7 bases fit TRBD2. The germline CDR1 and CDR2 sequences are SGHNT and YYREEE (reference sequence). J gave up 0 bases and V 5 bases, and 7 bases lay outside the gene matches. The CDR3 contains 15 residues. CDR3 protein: CASSRASGDQETQYF. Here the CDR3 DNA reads TGTGCCAGCAGTAGAGCCAGCGGGGACCAAGAGACCCAGTACTTC.

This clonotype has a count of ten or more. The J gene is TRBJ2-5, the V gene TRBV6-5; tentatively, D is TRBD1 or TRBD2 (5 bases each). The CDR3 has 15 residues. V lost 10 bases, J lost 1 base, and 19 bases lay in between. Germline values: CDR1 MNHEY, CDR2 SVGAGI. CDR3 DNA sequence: TGTGCCACTAAACCCGGGGCAGTACTCCAAGAGACCCAGTACTTC. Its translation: CATKPGAVLQETQYF.